This TCR beta chain was identified in a study of cytomegalovirus exposure and HLA in healthy donors. The primer mix had 60 Vbeta and 13 Jbeta primers. TCRdb keeps only in-frame clones here, not all; method: immunoSEQ multiplex PCR. The repertoire holds under 300,000 clones, with approximately 80% as singletons. Details on this clone: Antigen specificity is unknown.

Study results and limitations: According to an earlier analysis, most TCR beta V segments yielded productive rearrangements about 90% or about 30% of the time.

What was sequenced was PBMCs. The source is a woman aged 60-75 years in good health and CMV-seropositive.

As DNA, the CDR3 is TGTGCCAGCAGTTCCCCCCCCATTCAAGAGACCCAGTACTTC. Translating gives CASSSPPIQETQYF. V usage is TRBV28 and J usage is TRBJ2-5; D remains unclear. Germline V gives CDR1 MDHEN, CDR2 SYDVKM. The CDR3 is made up of 14 amino acids. V was shortened by 4 bases and J by 2 bases, with 11 bases between the two germline ends.